Below, one TCR beta chain is given with its context. What it recognizes is unknown. Sequencing was performed with immunoSEQ multiplex PCR; in TCRdb, only in-frame clones are kept and a portion is missing. This repertoire shows 30,000 to 40,000 clones, about four fifths found once; its top ten account for about 5%. The germline V gene has CDR1 SGDLS and CDR2 YYNGEE. The CDR3 runs to 14 residues. V lost 2 bases and J 4 bases, leaving 10 bases between the germline ends. The sample's time point: week 23, last vaccination. A single vaccine dose contained 300 ug of mutant IDH1 20-mer peptide, and topical imiquimod was used with it. New WHO grade 3 or 4 IDH1-mutant, ATRX-lost astrocytomas were present in all donors. These data come from a study of a mutant IDH1 vaccine in newly diagnosed glioma. About the study: Following radiotherapy alone, or alongside temozolomide cycles, vaccination was started after an interval of 4-6 weeks. Most had both radiotherapy and temozolomide beforehand; others had only one.

The TCR comes from a man aged 40-49 years with glioma. The sample was PBMCs, taken from a glioma patient whose treatment included an IDH1 peptide vaccine. The J gene is TRBJ1-3, the V gene TRBV9; tentatively, D is TRBD1 (6 bases). The CDR3 spells CASSVAGAGNTIYF. As DNA, the CDR3 is TGTGCCAGCAGCGTTGCAGGGGCCGGAAACACCATATATTTT.